The 27 T cell receptor beta chains listed next were all sequenced from one sample in a study of blood T cell repertoires in COVID-19. Clones were sequenced by immunoSEQ multiplex PCR, and TCRdb holds only the in-frame ones, with some missing. The sample records 200,000 to 250,000 clones, 65% to 90% being singletons. Sequenced sample: peripheral blood. The receptors stem from an elderly man with acute or convalescent COVID-19.

The rearrangement uses TRBV18 and TRBJ2-3; 8 nucleotides match TRBD2. Trimming took 5 bases from V and 0 from J; bases not matched to a gene: 10. The CDR3 is 17 amino acids. From germline, CDR1 is KGHSH and CDR2 LQKENI. CDR3 coding DNA: TGTGCCAGCTCATCAGGGCTCCTAGCGGGTAGCACAGATACGCAGTATTTT. The encoded protein is CASSSGLLAGSTDTQYF.

V usage is TRBV4-3 and J usage is TRBJ1-4; 10 nucleotides align to TRBD1. The J segment lost 8 bases and the V segment lost 3 bases, leaving 3 bases of the junction unmatched. The germline gives CDR1 LGHNA, CDR2 YSLEER. This CDR3 comprises 14 residues. CDR3 nucleotide sequence: TGCGCCAGCAGCCAGGACAGGGGGTGGGAAAAACTGTTTTTT. This codes for CASSQDRGWEKLFF.

This CDR3 is CASSSQGAEGYTF. The CDR3 nucleotides read TGCGCCAGCAGCTCTCAGGGGGCAGAAGGCTACACCTTC. V and J are TRBV5-1 and TRBJ1-2; 8 bases are shared with TRBD1. V lost 3 bases and J lost 8; bases outside the gene matches: 6. Germline CDR1 and CDR2: SGHRS and YFSETQ. The CDR3 is 13 residues long.

The chain is built from TRBV5-1 and TRBJ1-1; the D gene is possibly TRBD1 (6 bases). This CDR3 has 16 amino acids. The V gene lost 0 bases and the J gene lost 0 bases, with 12 bases spanning the gap. CDR1 and CDR2 from the germline V gene are SGHRS and YFSETQ. The CDR3 here is CASSLAAGGLNTEAFF. CDR3 sequence (DNA): TGCGCCAGCAGCTTGGCAGCGGGGGGGCTGAACACTGAAGCTTTCTTT. Full variable domain (rest looked up from reference TRBV5-1 and TRBJ1-1): KAGVTQTPRYLIKTRGQQVTLSCSPISGHRSVSWYQQTPGQGLQFLFEYFSETQRNKGNFPGRFSGRQFSNSRSEMNVSTLELGDSALYLCASSLAAGGLNTEAFFGQGTRLTVV.

This clone was seen only a few times. The chain combines TRBV2 with TRBJ2-2; 10 nucleotides match TRBD1. The CDR3 totals 15 residues. With V trimmed by 6 bases and J by 5 bases, 6 bases remained unmatched. CDR1 and CDR2 from the germline V gene are SNHLY and FYNNEI. This CDR3 reads CASSDGQGGTGELFF. CDR3 nucleotides: TGTGCCAGCAGCGATGGACAGGGGGGGACCGGGGAGCTGTTTTTT. Looking up the rest from reference TRBV2 and TRBJ2-2 gives the full variable domain: EPEVTQTPSHQVTQMGQEVILRCVPISNHLYFYWYRQILGQKVEFLVSFYNNEISEKSEIFDDQFSVERPDGSNFTLKIRSTKLEDSAMYFCASSDGQGGTGELFFGEGSRLTVL.

The J gene is TRBJ1-2, the V gene TRBV28, with 9 positions matching TRBD1. The V gene end was trimmed by 7 bases and the J gene end by 4 bases; junction bases not matched to a gene: 19. This CDR3 is built from 18 residues. CDR1 is MDHEN, CDR2 SYDVKM, per germline. The CDR3, as DNA: TGTGCCAGCAAACTCGGCGGGACAGGGCCCTTCGGGGGCTATGGCTACACCTTC. Translation: CASKLGGTGPFGGYGYTF.

This sequence joins TRBV13 and TRBJ1-5; D perhaps matches TRBD1 (6 bases). Trimming removed 2 bases at V and 7 bases at J, with 6 bases between. There are 12 residues in the CDR3. Germline assignment: CDR1 PRHDT and CDR2 FYEKMQ (reference sequence). CDR3 sequence: CASSLRGQPQHF. The CDR3, as DNA: TGTGCCAGCAGCTTAAGGGGGCAGCCCCAGCATTTT.

V is TRBV5-4 and J is TRBJ2-2, with TRBD2 identical over 8 bases. The CDR3 runs 15 residues. Germline lookup yields CDR1 SGHNT and CDR2 YYREEE (reference sequence). Losses at the gene ends were 3 bases for V and 4 bases for J; bases not matched to a gene: 5. The CDR3 sequence is CASSSMTSVTGELFF. CDR3 nucleotide sequence: TGTGCCAGCAGCTCAATGACTAGCGTCACCGGGGAGCTGTTTTTT.

The chain couples TRBV27 to TRBJ1-2, with D uncertain. The germline V and J ends were trimmed by 5 bases and 3 bases, with 10 bases remaining between them. The CDR3 is made up of 13 amino acids. From germline, CDR1 is MNHEY and CDR2 SMNVEV (reference sequence). CDR3 residues: CASSPAGDYGYTF. The DNA for the CDR3 is TGTGCCAGCAGTCCCGCGGGAGACTATGGCTACACCTTC.

This clone was seen once. The rearrangement joins TRBV7-6 to TRBJ2-6; perhaps TRBD2 as D (5 bases). This CDR3 spans 18 amino acids. Between the trimmed V and J ends, which lost 6 bases and 0 bases, there was a span of 18 bases. CDR1 SGHVS and CDR2 FNYEAQ come from the germline V gene. The CDR3 DNA reads as TGTGCCAGCAGGTCAGGAGGAGCACGGGGCTCTGGGGCCAACGTCCTGACTTTC. Translated: CASRSGGARGSGANVLTF. Looking up the rest from reference TRBV7-6 and TRBJ2-6 gives the full variable domain: GAGVSQSPRYKVTKRGQDVALRCDPISGHVSLYWYRQALGQGPEFLTYFNYEAQQDKSGLPNDRFSAERPEGSISTLTIQRTEQRDSAMYRCASRSGGARGSGANVLTFGAGSRLTVL.

The chain recombines TRBV7-9 with TRBJ2-4; 8 nucleotides line up with TRBD1. From germline, CDR1 is SEHNR and CDR2 FQNEAQ (reference sequence). The CDR3 consists of 16 residues. Trimming cost V 4 bases and J 3 bases; bases outside gene matches: 8. Here the CDR3 reads CASSYLDRAGKNIQYF. CDR3 nucleotide sequence: TGTGCCAGCAGCTACCTGGACAGGGCAGGCAAAAACATTCAGTACTTC.

The chain combines TRBV19 with TRBJ2-1; 11 positions agree with TRBD2. Germline-derived CDR1 and CDR2 are LNHDA and SQIVND (reference sequence). The CDR3 is made up of 16 amino acids. The V and J ends lost 7 bases and 0 bases, in that order; junction bases with no gene match: 5. CDR3 sequence (DNA): TGTGCCAGTACCAGACTAGCGGGAAGCTCCTACAATGAGCAGTTCTTC. Its translation is CASTRLAGSSYNEQFF.

V and J are TRBV6-6 and TRBJ1-3, with D uncertain. CDR1 and CDR2 (germline): MNHNY, SVGAGI (reference sequence). This CDR3 comprises 16 residues. V lost 0 bases and J lost 2, with 11 bases in between. CDR3 sequence reads: CASSYSSESTGNTIYF. The CDR3 bases are TGTGCCAGCAGTTACTCGAGTGAGTCCACTGGAAACACCATATATTTT.

This rearrangement joins TRBV19 to TRBJ2-5; D uncertain. V was trimmed by 3 bases and J by 5 bases, leaving 10 bases between them. CDR1 is LNHDA, CDR2 SQIVND, per germline (reference sequence). The CDR3 covers 13 residues. CDR3 amino acids: CASSMFRLETQYF. In DNA form, the CDR3 reads TGTGCCAGTAGTATGTTTAGATTGGAGACCCAGTACTTC.

The rearrangement uses TRBV4-3 and TRBJ1-4; tentatively, D is TRBD1 (5 bases). In germline, CDR1 is LGHNA, CDR2 YSLEER. CDR3 length equals 16 residues. The germline V and J ends were trimmed by 0 bases and 6 bases, with 14 bases remaining between them. CDR3 region: CASSQEAGQGDEKLFF. The CDR3 bases are TGCGCCAGCAGCCAAGAAGCGGGCCAGGGTGATGAAAAACTGTTTTTT.

The chain is built from TRBV6-5 and TRBJ2-7; 10 bases map to TRBD1. After removal of 7 bases from V and 9 bases from J, the junction contained 12 bases not matched to a gene. The V gene's germline CDR1 is MNHEY and CDR2 SVGAGI. The length of the CDR3 is 14 residues. CDR3 region: CASTGRQGAIGQYF. The CDR3 DNA follows: TGTGCCAGCACTGGAAGACAGGGGGCTATTGGGCAGTACTTC.

This chain connects TRBV30 to TRBJ1-1, with D possibly TRBD1 on 6 matching bases. The CDR3 is 13 residues long. V gave up 5 bases and J gave up 0 bases, with 10 bases separating them. CDR1 is GTSNPN, CDR2 SVGIG, per germline (reference sequence). DNA for the CDR3: TGTGCCTGGCTGGGACAAATGAACACTGAAGCTTTCTTT. It translates to CAWLGQMNTEAFF.

V is TRBV19 and J is TRBJ2-2; 7 nucleotides agree with TRBD2. Germline V gene lookup returns CDR1 LNHDA and CDR2 SQIVND (reference sequence). CDR3 length: 16 residues. With 3 bases clipped from V and 0 bases from J, the junction kept 4 bases outside the gene matches. The CDR3 DNA sequence: TGTGCCAGTAGTATCTACGGGAGGACGAACACCGGGGAGCTGTTTTTT. Amino acids: CASSIYGRTNTGELFF.

This chain connects TRBV27 to TRBJ1-5; D remains unclear. CDR1 and CDR2 from the germline V gene are MNHEY and SMNVEV (reference sequence). Trimming took 5 bases from V and 4 from J, leaving 9 bases between them. The CDR3 length is 13 residues. The CDR3 sequence: CASSTSRNQPQHF. CDR3 sequence (DNA): TGTGCCAGCAGTACTTCAAGAAATCAGCCCCAGCATTTT.

The chain links TRBV6-5 to TRBJ1-5, with TRBD1 matching 7 bases. Per the germline V gene, CDR1 is MNHEY and CDR2 is SVGAGI. V lost 6 bases and J lost 3; bases outside the gene matches: 5. This CDR3 has 14 residues. The CDR3 nucleotides read TGTGCCAGCAGCGACAGGGCCGACAATCAGCCCCAGCATTTT. Translated, it gives CASSDRADNQPQHF.

This clone was counted once. CDR3 amino acids: CSVPSGRGNGYTF. The CDR3 nucleotides are TGCAGCGTTCCTTCCGGCAGGGGCAATGGCTACACCTTC. The chain links TRBV29-1 to TRBJ1-2, with D tentatively TRBD1 (6 bases). The V and J ends lost 5 bases and 6 bases respectively, with 16 bases between them. The germline V gene has CDR1 SQVTM and CDR2 ANQGSEA. CDR3 length: 13 amino acids.

The rearrangement links TRBV7-9 to TRBJ2-5, with D tentatively TRBD1 (6 bases). The germline V gene has CDR1 SEHNR and CDR2 FQNEAQ (reference sequence). CDR3 length equals 15 residues. The V end was cut by 6 bases, the J end by 3 bases, with 17 bases between. The CDR3 loop is CASRLGQGSEETQYF. The CDR3 DNA follows: TGTGCCAGCAGGCTCGGCCAGGGGAGCGAAGAGACCCAGTACTTC.

On this clone: Other DNA sequences of this sample code for an identical CDR3. The chain links TRBV6-4 to TRBJ1-1; 8 bases map to TRBD1. Germline V lookup: CDR1 MRHNA, CDR2 SNTAGT. The CDR3 is 13 amino acids. V dropped 3 bases and J dropped 5; count of bases not matched to a gene: 2. CDR3 sequence: CASSEQGGTEAFF. The CDR3 DNA follows: TGTGCCAGCAGTGAACAGGGGGGTACTGAAGCTTTCTTT.

The chain recombines TRBV27 with TRBJ1-5, with 9 bases identical to TRBD1. V shed 3 bases, J shed 6 bases, and the junction held 9 bases outside the gene matches. Germline V gives CDR1 MNHEY, CDR2 SMNVEV (reference sequence). The CDR3 contains 16 residues. Here the CDR3 reads CASSFSGTGLGQPQHF. The CDR3 nucleotides read TGTGCCAGCAGTTTCTCCGGGACAGGGCTTGGTCAGCCCCAGCATTTT.

V usage is TRBV24-1 and J usage is TRBJ2-2, with 8 bases identical to TRBD1. The CDR3 sequence is 15 residues long. Losses at the gene ends were 3 bases for V and 4 bases for J; bases not matched to a gene: 3. In germline, CDR1 is KGHDR, CDR2 SFDVKD. CDR3 sequence: CATSDPTGVTGELFF. CDR3 in DNA: TGTGCCACCAGTGATCCGACAGGGGTCACCGGGGAGCTGTTTTTT.

This rearrangement joins TRBV6-6 to TRBJ1-4; D not certain. Germline loops: CDR1 MNHNY, CDR2 SVGAGI (reference sequence). Trimming shortened V by 5 bases and J by 8 bases, and 15 bases separated the two germline ends. The CDR3 is 14 residues long. Here the CDR3 reads CASSSREGAEKLFF. For the CDR3, the DNA is TGTGCCAGCAGTAGTAGGGAGGGCGCGGAAAAACTGTTTTTT.

V usage is TRBV9 and J usage is TRBJ2-1; 11 nucleotides align to TRBD2. CDR1 and CDR2 (germline): SGDLS, YYNGEE. This CDR3 contains 16 residues. V dropped 3 bases and J dropped 9; count of bases not matched to a gene: 11. The CDR3 DNA sequence: TGTGCCAGCAGCGGGCTCGGGCTAGCGGGAGGCTCTGAGCAGTTCTTC. It specifies CASSGLGLAGGSEQFF.